This TCR beta chain was recorded in a study of read filtering for tumor transcriptome and immune sequencing. In germline, CDR1 is DFQATT, CDR2 SNEGSKA (reference sequence). The CDR3 is 13 amino acids. This clonotype was recorded once. A much larger clonotype is one base distant, so this may be a read error. Molecular barcoded adaptors covering alpha/delta and beta/gamma chains were used on 400 ng RNA. In TCRdb, the reads were re-called with MiXCR into one record per CDR3 protein. The data show approximately 62,000 distinct CDR3 sequences, roughly 19% seen once. The specimen sequenced was a population of CD138-negative cells sorted from bone marrow. V is TRBV20-1 and J is TRBJ2-3, with TRBD2 matching over 12 bases. The TCR was taken from a donor over 35 with multiple myeloma. CDR3 protein: CSAWTSGKDTQCF. The CDR3 coding sequence is TGCAGTGCGTGGACTAGCGGGAAGGATACGCAGTGTTTT.